The entry that follows covers one T cell receptor beta chain sequence. These data belong to a study of CD8 T cells in Susac syndrome. The V segment lost 2 bases and the J segment 1 base; nucleotides outside the gene matches: 5. Germline CDR1 and CDR2: SGHTA and FQGNSA. This CDR3 is built from 15 residues. Random hexamers primed reverse transcription of about 0.45 to 1 ug RNA. In TCRdb, the immunoSEQ multiplex PCR reads were re-called with MiXCR into one record per CDR3 protein. Of 100,000 to 150,000 distinct CDR3 sequences in the sample, over 85% were seen once. Material: CD8+ T cells from PBMCs. The sequence was obtained from a human donor with Susac syndrome. J is TRBJ2-7 and V is TRBV7-2; 7 bases are shared with TRBD1. The CDR3 here is CASSLSRDSSYEQYF. The CDR3 DNA is TGTGCCAGCAGCTTATCCCGGGACAGTTCCTACGAGCAGTACTTC.